The 14 T cell receptor beta chains given below trace back to one sample, sequenced in a study of post-analysis software for immune sequencing data. Study results and caveats: Patients carried roughly five TRBV segments more frequently than controls did, and TRBV5-6, TRBV5-1 and TRBV20-1 were among them.

TCR beta cDNA libraries had unique molecular identifiers. TCRdb re-analysed the PCR reads in MiXCR, keeping a single row per CDR3 protein. Of around 250,000 distinct CDR3 sequences listed, 35% to 40% are singletons. These TCRs' antigens remain unknown. Sample: blood. The receptors shown here come from a girl aged 5-17 years with multiple sclerosis.

This clonotype was seen at least ten times. CDR3 protein: CSSREGGFTDTQYF. Here the CDR3 DNA reads TGCAGCTCAAGGGAGGGCGGCTTCACAGATACGCAGTATTTT. The rearrangement uses TRBV29-1 and TRBJ2-3, with TRBD2 matching over 7 bases. The CDR3 totals 14 residues. Germline CDR1 and CDR2: SQVTM and ANQGSEA. J gave up 2 bases and V 8 bases, and 10 bases lay outside the gene matches.

This clonotype was seen only once. The missing conserved phenylalanine or tryptophan at the end of this CDR3 makes a read error likely. The chain joins TRBV13 to TRBJ2-3, with 10 bases lining up with TRBD1. The CDR3 consists of 16 residues. V was clipped by 4 bases and J by 5 bases; unmatched bases: 9. Looked up from germline, CDR1 is PRHDT and CDR2 is FYEKMQ (reference sequence). The CDR3 spells CASSCPGQGPGDTQYL. The DNA of the CDR3 is TGTGCCAGCAGCTGTCCGGGACAGGGGCCGGGAGATACGCAGTATTTG.

This clonotype was detected ten times or more. The V call is TRBV5-6, the J call TRBJ1-6, with 7 bases aligning to TRBD1. V trimming: 7 bases; J trimming: 7 bases; junction bases outside the gene matches: 8. Germline values: CDR1 SGHDT, CDR2 YYEEEE. The CDR3 extends over 14 amino acids. The CDR3 loop is CASATGLGNSPLHF. Here the CDR3 DNA reads TGTGCCAGCGCGACAGGGTTAGGCAATTCACCCCTCCACTTT.

This clonotype was found many times. The chain combines TRBV12-3 or TRBV12-4 with TRBJ1-4; D may be TRBD1 (6 bases). The CDR3 spans 13 residues. V shed 6 bases and J shed 10 bases, with 15 bases lying between them. The CDR3 nucleotides read TGTGCCAGCAGCCCAGGGGACGTTGGAAAACTGTTTTTT. Translated, it gives CASSPGDVGKLFF.

The rearrangement joins TRBV7-2 to TRBJ1-1; D not resolved. Per germline, CDR1 SGHTA and CDR2 FQGNSA. The CDR3 runs 14 residues. The ends were cut back, 3 bases at V and 2 bases at J, with 10 bases in the middle. The CDR3 DNA sequence: TGTGCCAGCAGCTTGGTACGGCCAAACACTGAAGCTTTCTTT. It yields the protein CASSLVRPNTEAFF.

This clonotype was found once. This sequence joins TRBV6-6 and TRBJ2-1, with a weak D call TRBD1 (6 bases). Germline CDR1 reads MNHNY; CDR2 reads SVGAGI (reference sequence). Trimming took off 5 bases at V and 6 bases at J, with 14 bases between the two ends. This CDR3 spans 14 amino acids. CDR3: CASSDRDTINEQFF. CDR3 DNA: TGTGCCAGCAGTGACCGGGACACTATCAATGAGCAGTTCTTC.

This clonotype showed up many times. CDR3 sequence (DNA): TGCAGTGCTTGCCCTGGAACTGAAGCTTTCTTT. This encodes CSACPGTEAFF. The chain combines TRBV20-1 with TRBJ1-1; D call uncertain. Germline lookup yields CDR1 DFQATT and CDR2 SNEGSKA (reference sequence). V was trimmed by 5 bases and J by 5 bases, leaving 9 bases between them. The CDR3 contains 11 residues.

There are many counts of this clonotype. The chain uses TRBV6-5 and TRBJ2-5; D is ambiguous. The V end lost 3 bases, the J end lost 0 bases, and 8 bases lay between the germline ends. Germline V gene sequence: CDR1 MNHEY, CDR2 SVGAGI. The CDR3 is 14 residues long. CDR3 amino acids: CASSYTRNQETQYF. The CDR3 DNA is TGTGCCAGCAGTTATACAAGAAACCAAGAGACCCAGTACTTC.

V is TRBV20-1 and J is TRBJ2-3; D not certain. The CDR3 runs 15 residues. Per the germline V gene, CDR1 is DFQATT and CDR2 is SNEGSKA (reference sequence). V lost 0 bases and J lost 0, with 10 bases in between. The CDR3 loop reads CSARDTTVSTDTQYF. The CDR3 DNA follows: TGCAGTGCTAGAGATACTACAGTTAGCACAGATACGCAGTATTTT.

This clonotype showed up just a few times. The chain is built from TRBV5-1 and TRBJ2-3, with 7 bases that match TRBD2. The CDR3 has 17 residues. The germline V gene encodes CDR1 SGHRS and CDR2 YFSETQ. Trimming at V came to 1 base and at J to 1 base, leaving 9 bases not matched to a gene. The CDR3 spells CASSLMLLAGGTDTQYF. CDR3 nucleotide sequence: TGCGCCAGCAGCTTGATGTTACTGGCGGGAGGCACAGATACGCAGTATTTT.

The chain recombines TRBV5-1 with TRBJ2-1; D is perhaps TRBD1 (5 bases). Trimming pared 4 bases from V and 4 bases from J, leaving 18 bases between. Per the germline V gene, CDR1 is SGHRS and CDR2 is YFSETQ. This CDR3 spans 16 amino acids. The CDR3 nucleotides are TGCGCCAGCAGCCTTAGGGCAGGGCCCTTTTACAATGAGCAGTTCTTC. This encodes CASSLRAGPFYNEQFF.

This clonotype came up many times. The junction differs from germline at one of its ends, possibly a read error. This sequence joins TRBV6-6 and TRBJ1-5, with no clear D. There are 16 residues in the CDR3. The germline gives CDR1 MNHNY, CDR2 SVGAGI (reference sequence). For the CDR3, the DNA is TGTGCCAGCAGTTACTCGTCCGCGACCGTCAATCAACCCCAGCATTTT. Protein product: CASSYSSATVNQPQHF.

The V call is TRBV29-1, the J call TRBJ2-3; D perhaps matches TRBD2 (6 bases). V was pared by 8 bases and J by 1 base, with 10 bases between. The CDR3 has 12 residues. CDR1 is SQVTM and CDR2 is ANQGSEA in the germline V gene. CDR3 region: CSCGAGTDTQYF. The CDR3 DNA reads as TGCAGCTGCGGGGCCGGCACAGATACGCAGTATTTT.

On this clonotype itself: One junction end does not reproduce the germline sequence, and a read error may be involved. This chain joins TRBV28 and TRBJ2-5, with 12 bases matching TRBD1. CDR1 MDHEN and CDR2 SYDVKM come from the germline V gene. This CDR3 spans 14 amino acids. The CDR3 loop is CTSRGQGAGETQYF. The DNA of the CDR3 is TGTACCAGCAGGGGACAGGGGGCTGGGGAGACCCAGTACTTC.